This T cell receptor (beta chain) was sequenced during a study of blood T cell repertoires in COVID-19. Sequencing was performed with immunoSEQ multiplex PCR; in TCRdb, only in-frame clones are kept and a portion is missing. The sample contains tens of thousands of clones, 90% to 95% of which appear only once. The CDR3 consists of 17 residues. Germline V gene lookup returns CDR1 LGHNA and CDR2 YNFKEQ. Trimming cost V 4 bases and J 3 bases, with 19 bases left between them. This receptor was identified in a woman older than 75 with acute or convalescent COVID-19. Sequenced: peripheral blood. The chain employs TRBV4-2 and TRBJ2-4; D possibly corresponds to TRBD2 (7 bases). The CDR3 nucleotides are TGTGCCAGCAGCCCCACGCTGAGGGGAGGGGGCAAAAACATTCAGTACTTC. Its protein is CASSPTLRGGGKNIQYF.